Detailed here is one T cell receptor beta chain. No antigen is known for it. TCRdb redid the calling of the 5' RACE reads with MiXCR, one entry per CDR3 protein. The sample has hundreds of thousands of distinct CDR3 sequences, about 20% seen once. The data belong to a study of T-cell memory formation after mild COVID-19. Study background: TCR clusters largely stayed donor specific.

General study findings and limits: There was a balanced CD4/CD8 profile in clones contracting day 15 to 85, and later expanders leaned CD4+.

This clonotype originated in an adult woman who had mild COVID-19 (a few samples of this study predate the infection). Cell type and time point are not known. The material sequenced was PBMCs or a T cell subset sorted from them (not recorded which).

The CDR3 sequence: CASSQGGSRTEAFF. The CDR3 DNA reads TGCGCCAGCAGCCAAGGGGGGTCGAGGACTGAAGCTTTCTTT. The chain is built from TRBV4-1 and TRBJ1-1, with a weak D call TRBD1 (5 bases). The CDR3 covers 14 residues. With 1 base removed from V and 5 bases from J, the gap between germline ends came to 11 bases. Germline loops: CDR1 MGHRA, CDR2 YSYEKL.